This T cell receptor (beta chain) comes out of a study of shared clonotypes between healthy human individuals. Findings of the study overall: Generation probability values for non-shared clonotypes were lower than those for clonotypes shared by all four donors. In general, naive subsets displayed greater estimated richness than memory subsets did. Among donors, clonotype sharing was expected to be affected by sequencing depth.

A remark on this clone: Its specificity is unknown.

The V gene end was trimmed by 2 bases and the J gene end by 9 bases; junction bases not matched to a gene: 10. The CDR3 covers 14 residues. CDR1 is GTSNPN and CDR2 is SVGIG in the germline V gene (reference sequence). TCRdb keeps only in-frame clones here, not all; method: immunoSEQ multiplex PCR. Among around 940,000 clones listed, around three quarters were seen once. Those who donated were healthy HIV-negative adults, with no recent acute infections or vaccinations reported. This TCR was recovered from a man aged 18 to 29 in good health. Sequencing used memory CD4+ T cells sorted from blood. Subset of the sample: CD45RA-negative fraction. This rearrangement joins TRBV30 to TRBJ2-7, with 10 bases fitting TRBD1. The CDR3 spells CAWSPPGQGIRQYF. The CDR3 bases are TGTGCCTGGAGTCCCCCGGGACAGGGGATCAGGCAGTACTTC.